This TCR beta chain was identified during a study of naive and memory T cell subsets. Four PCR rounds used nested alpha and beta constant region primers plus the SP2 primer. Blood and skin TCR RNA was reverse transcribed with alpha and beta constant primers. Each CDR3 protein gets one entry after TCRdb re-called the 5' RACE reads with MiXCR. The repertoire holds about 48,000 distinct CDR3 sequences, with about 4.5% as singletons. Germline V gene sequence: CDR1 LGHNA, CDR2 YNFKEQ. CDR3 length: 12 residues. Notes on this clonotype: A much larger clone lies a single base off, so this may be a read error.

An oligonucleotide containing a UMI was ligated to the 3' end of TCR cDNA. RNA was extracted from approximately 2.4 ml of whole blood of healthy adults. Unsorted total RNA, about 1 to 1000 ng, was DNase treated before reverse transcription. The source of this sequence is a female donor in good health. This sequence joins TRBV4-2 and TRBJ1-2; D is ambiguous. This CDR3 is CASSQDLGGCTF. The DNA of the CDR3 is TGTGCCAGCAGCCAAGATCTGGGTGGCTGCACCTTC.